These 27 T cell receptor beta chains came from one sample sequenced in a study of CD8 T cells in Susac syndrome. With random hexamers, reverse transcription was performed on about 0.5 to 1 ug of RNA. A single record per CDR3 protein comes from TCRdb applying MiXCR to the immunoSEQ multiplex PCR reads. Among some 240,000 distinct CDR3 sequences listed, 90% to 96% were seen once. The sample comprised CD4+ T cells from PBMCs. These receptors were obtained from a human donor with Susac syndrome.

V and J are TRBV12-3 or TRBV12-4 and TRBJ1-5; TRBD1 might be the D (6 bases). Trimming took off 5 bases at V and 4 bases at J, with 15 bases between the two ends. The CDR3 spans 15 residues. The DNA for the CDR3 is TGTGCCAGCAGTCGGACTGCAGGGGCAAATCAGCCCCAGCATTTT. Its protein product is CASSRTAGANQPQHF.

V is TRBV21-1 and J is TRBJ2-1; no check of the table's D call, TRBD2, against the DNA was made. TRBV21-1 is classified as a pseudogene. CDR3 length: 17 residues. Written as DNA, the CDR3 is TGTGCCAGCACCGCACCGGGACTAGCGGGAGGGCCCAATGAGCAGTTCTTC. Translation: CASTAPGLAGGPNEQFF.

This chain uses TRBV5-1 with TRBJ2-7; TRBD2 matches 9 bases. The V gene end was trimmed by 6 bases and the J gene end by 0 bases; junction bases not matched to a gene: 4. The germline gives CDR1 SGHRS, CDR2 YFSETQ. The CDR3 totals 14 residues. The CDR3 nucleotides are TGCGCCAGCAACCCTAGCGGGAACTCCTACGAGCAGTACTTC. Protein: CASNPSGNSYEQYF.

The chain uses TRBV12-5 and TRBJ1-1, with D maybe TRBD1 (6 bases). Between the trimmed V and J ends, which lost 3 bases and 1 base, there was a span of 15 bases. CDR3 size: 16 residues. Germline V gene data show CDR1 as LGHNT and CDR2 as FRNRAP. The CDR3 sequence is CASGFSGGAGNTEAFF. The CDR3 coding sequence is TGTGCTAGTGGTTTCTCCGGGGGGGCAGGGAACACTGAAGCTTTCTTT.

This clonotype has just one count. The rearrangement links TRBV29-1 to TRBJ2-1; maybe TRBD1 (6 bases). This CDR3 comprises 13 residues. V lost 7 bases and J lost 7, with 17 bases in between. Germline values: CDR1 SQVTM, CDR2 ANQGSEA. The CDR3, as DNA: TGCAGCGCCAGGAACCAACAGGGTAATGAGCAGTTCTTC. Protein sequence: CSARNQQGNEQFF.

This CDR3 is CASSEYILDNEQFF. DNA of the CDR3: TGTGCCAGCAGTGAATATATACTAGACAATGAGCAGTTCTTC. This chain links TRBV25-1 with TRBJ2-1; a weak D match, TRBD2 (5 bases). Germline CDR1 reads MGHDK; CDR2 reads SYGVNS. The CDR3 length is 14 residues. The V and J ends lost 0 bases and 5 bases respectively, with 8 bases between them.

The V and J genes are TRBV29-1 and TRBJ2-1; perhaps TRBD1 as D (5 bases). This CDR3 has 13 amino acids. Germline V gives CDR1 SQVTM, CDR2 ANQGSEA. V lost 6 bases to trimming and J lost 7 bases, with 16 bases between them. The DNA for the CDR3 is TGCAGCGTCCACGGACATCTCGGGAATGAGCAGTTCTTC. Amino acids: CSVHGHLGNEQFF.

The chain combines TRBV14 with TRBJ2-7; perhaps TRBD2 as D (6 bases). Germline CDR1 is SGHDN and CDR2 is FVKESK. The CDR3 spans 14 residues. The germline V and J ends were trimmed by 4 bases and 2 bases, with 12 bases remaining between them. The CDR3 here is CASSRGTLPYEQYF. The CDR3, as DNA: TGTGCCAGCAGCCGCGGGACTCTTCCCTACGAGCAGTACTTC.

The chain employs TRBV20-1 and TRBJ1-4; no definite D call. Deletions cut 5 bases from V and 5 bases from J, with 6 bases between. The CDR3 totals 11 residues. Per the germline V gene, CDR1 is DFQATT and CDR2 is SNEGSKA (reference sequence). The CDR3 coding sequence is TGCAGTGCTCCCTCCAATGAAAAACTGTTTTTT. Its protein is CSAPSNEKLFF.

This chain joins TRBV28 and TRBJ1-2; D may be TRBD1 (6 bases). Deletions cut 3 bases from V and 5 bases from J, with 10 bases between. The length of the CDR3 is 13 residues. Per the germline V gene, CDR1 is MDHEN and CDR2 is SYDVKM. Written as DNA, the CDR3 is TGTGCCAGCAGTTTGCAGGGGTTATATGGCTACACCTTC. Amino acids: CASSLQGLYGYTF.

The CDR3 DNA reads TGTGCCAGCAGCCCTCGCGGGACCTCTTCCTACGAGCAGTACTTC. Translation gives CASSPRGTSSYEQYF. The chain recombines TRBV9 with TRBJ2-7, with a tentative D call TRBD2 (6 bases). The ends were cut back, 4 bases at V and 1 base at J, with 15 bases in the middle. This CDR3 has 15 amino acids. Germline V gives CDR1 SGDLS, CDR2 YYNGEE. The full variable domain, with the rest looked up from reference TRBV9 and TRBJ2-7, is DSGVTQTPKHLITATGQRVTLRCSPRSGDLSVYWYQQSLDQGLQFLIQYYNGEERAKGNILERFSAQQFPDLHSELNLSSLELGDSALYFCASSPRGTSSYEQYFGPGTRLTVT.

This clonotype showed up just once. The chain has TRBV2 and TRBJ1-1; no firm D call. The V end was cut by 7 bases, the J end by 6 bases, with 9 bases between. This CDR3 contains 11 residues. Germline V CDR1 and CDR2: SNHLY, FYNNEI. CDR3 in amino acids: CASTQLSEAFF. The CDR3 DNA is TGTGCCAGCACCCAGCTTTCTGAAGCTTTCTTT.

The CDR3 spells CSATRVRGGYGYTF. The CDR3 nucleotides are TGCAGTGCCACCCGGGTGCGGGGTGGCTATGGCTACACCTTC. The chain joins TRBV20-1 to TRBJ1-2; D unresolved. This CDR3 is built from 14 residues. Trimming took off 6 bases at V and 4 bases at J, with 18 bases between the two ends. CDR1 is DFQATT and CDR2 is SNEGSKA in the germline V gene (reference sequence).

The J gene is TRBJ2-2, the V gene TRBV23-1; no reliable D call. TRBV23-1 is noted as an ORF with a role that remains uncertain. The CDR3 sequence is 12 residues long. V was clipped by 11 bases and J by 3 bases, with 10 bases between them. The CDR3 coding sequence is TGCGCCCGGCTGTGGTACACCGGGGAGCTGTTTTTT. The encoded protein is CARLWYTGELFF.

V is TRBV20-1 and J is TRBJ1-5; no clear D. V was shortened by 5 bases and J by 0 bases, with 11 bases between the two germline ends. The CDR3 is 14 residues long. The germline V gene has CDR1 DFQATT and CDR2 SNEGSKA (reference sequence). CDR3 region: CSAGLLFSNQPQHF. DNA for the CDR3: TGCAGTGCTGGCCTCCTCTTTAGCAATCAGCCCCAGCATTTT.

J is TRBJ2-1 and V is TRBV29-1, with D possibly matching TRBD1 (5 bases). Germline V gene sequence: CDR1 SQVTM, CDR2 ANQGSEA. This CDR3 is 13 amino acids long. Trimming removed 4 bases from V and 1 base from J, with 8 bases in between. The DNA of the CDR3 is TGCAGCGTTGTCAGGGTATCCTACAATGAGCAGTTCTTC. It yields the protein CSVVRVSYNEQFF.

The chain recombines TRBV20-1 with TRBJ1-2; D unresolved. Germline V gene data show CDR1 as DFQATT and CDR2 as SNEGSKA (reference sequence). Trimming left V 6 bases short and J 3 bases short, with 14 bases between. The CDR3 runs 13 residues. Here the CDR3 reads CSAAPGGYYGYTF. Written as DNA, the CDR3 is TGCAGTGCCGCGCCAGGCGGGTACTATGGCTACACCTTC.

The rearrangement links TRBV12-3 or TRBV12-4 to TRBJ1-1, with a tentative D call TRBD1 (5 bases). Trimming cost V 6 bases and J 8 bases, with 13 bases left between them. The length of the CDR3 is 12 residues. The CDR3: CASRWTGQEAFF. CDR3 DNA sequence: TGTGCCAGCAGGTGGACCGGACAAGAAGCTTTCTTT.

The CDR3 sequence is CSASSAGDTQYF. Written as DNA, the CDR3 is TGCAGTGCTAGTTCTGCGGGGGATACGCAGTATTTT. The chain is built from TRBV20-1 and TRBJ2-3; D is perhaps TRBD2 (6 bases). CDR1 is DFQATT and CDR2 is SNEGSKA in the germline V gene (reference sequence). CDR3 length equals 12 residues. Trimming left V 3 bases short and J 6 bases short, with 10 bases between.

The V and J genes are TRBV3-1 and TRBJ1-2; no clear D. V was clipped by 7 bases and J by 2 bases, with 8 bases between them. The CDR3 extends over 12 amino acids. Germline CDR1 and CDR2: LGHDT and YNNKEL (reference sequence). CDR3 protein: CASKRSNYGYTF. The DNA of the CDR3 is TGTGCCAGCAAGCGGTCCAACTATGGCTACACCTTC.

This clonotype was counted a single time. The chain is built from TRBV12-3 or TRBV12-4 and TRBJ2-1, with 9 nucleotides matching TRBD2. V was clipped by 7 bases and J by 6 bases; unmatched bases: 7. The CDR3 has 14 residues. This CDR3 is CASTDSGGLNEQFF. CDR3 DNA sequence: TGTGCCAGCACCGACAGCGGGGGGCTCAATGAGCAGTTCTTC.

The CDR3 region is CASRQLASGANVLTF. CDR3 in DNA: TGTGCCAGCAGGCAACTAGCATCCGGGGCCAACGTCCTGACTTTC. The V gene is TRBV12-3 or TRBV12-4, the J gene TRBJ2-6; D may be TRBD2 (6 bases). Trimming removed 6 bases at V and 4 bases at J, with 13 bases between. The CDR3 is 15 residues long.

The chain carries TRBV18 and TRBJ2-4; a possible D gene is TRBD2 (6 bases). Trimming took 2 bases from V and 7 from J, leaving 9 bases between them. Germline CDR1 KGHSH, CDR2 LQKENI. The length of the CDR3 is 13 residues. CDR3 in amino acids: CASSPTGGNIQYF. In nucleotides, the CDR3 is TGTGCCAGCTCACCAACTGGGGGGAACATTCAGTACTTC.

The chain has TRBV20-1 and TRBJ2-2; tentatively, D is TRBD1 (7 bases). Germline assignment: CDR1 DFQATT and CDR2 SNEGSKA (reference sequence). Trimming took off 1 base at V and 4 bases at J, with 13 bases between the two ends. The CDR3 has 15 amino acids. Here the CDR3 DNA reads TGCAGTGCTAGAGCCGGCGGGACAGCCACCGGGGAGCTGTTTTTT. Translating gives CSARAGGTATGELFF.

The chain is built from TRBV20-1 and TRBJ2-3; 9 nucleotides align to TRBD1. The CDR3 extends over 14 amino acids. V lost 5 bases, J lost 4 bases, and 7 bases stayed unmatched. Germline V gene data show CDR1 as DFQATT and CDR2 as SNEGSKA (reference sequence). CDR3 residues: CSAPDRGKSDTQYF. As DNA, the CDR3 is TGCAGTGCTCCGGACAGGGGAAAGTCAGATACGCAGTATTTT.

The CDR3 nucleotides are TGTGCCAGCAGTGAAGTTTCCATTTCGCCCCAGCATTTT. As protein: CASSEVSISPQHF. J is TRBJ1-5 and V is TRBV6-5; D is unresolved. With 5 bases removed from V and 9 bases from J, the gap between germline ends came to 14 bases. The V gene's germline CDR1 is MNHEY and CDR2 SVGAGI. This CDR3 region has 13 residues.

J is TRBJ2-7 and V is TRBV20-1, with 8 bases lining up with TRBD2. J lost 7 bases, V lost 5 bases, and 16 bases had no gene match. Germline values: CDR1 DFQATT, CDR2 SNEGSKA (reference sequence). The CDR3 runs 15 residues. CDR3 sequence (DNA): TGCAGTGCTTCCCCCCGGGGTAGCGGGATCCTAGAGCAGTACTTC. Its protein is CSASPRGSGILEQYF.